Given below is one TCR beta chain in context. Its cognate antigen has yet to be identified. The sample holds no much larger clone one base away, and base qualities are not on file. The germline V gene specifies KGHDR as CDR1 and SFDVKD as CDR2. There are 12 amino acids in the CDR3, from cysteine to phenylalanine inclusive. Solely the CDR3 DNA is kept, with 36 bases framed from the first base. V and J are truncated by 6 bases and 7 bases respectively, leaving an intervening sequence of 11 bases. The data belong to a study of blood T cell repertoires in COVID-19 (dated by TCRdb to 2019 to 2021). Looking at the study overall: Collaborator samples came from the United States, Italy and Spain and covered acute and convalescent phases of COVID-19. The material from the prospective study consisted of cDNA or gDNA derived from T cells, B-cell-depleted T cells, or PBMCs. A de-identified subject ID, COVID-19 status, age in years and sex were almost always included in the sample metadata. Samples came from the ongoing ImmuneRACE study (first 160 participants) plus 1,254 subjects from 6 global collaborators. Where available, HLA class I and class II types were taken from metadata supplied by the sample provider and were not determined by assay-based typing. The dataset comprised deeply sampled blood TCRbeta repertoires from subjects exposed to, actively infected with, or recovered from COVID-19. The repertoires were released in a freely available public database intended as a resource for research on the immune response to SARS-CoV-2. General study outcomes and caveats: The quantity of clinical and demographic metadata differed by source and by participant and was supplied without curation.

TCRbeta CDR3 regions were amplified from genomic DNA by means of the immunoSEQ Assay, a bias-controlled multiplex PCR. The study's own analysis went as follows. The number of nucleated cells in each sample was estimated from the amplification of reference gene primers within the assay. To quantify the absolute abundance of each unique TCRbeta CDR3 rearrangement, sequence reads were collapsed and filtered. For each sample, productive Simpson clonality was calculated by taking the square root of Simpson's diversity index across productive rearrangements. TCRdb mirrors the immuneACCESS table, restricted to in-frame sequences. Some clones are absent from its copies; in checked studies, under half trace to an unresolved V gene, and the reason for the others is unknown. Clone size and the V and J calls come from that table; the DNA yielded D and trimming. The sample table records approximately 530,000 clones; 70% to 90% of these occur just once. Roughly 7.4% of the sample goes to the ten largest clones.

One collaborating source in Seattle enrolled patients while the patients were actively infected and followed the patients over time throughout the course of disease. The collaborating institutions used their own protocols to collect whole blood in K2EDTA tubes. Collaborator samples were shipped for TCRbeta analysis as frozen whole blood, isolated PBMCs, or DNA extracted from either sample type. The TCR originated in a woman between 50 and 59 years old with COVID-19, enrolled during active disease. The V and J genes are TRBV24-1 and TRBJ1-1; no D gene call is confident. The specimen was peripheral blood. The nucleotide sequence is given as TGTGCCACCAGTTTAGATGGCGGTGAAGCTTTCTTT. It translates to CATSLDGGEAFF.